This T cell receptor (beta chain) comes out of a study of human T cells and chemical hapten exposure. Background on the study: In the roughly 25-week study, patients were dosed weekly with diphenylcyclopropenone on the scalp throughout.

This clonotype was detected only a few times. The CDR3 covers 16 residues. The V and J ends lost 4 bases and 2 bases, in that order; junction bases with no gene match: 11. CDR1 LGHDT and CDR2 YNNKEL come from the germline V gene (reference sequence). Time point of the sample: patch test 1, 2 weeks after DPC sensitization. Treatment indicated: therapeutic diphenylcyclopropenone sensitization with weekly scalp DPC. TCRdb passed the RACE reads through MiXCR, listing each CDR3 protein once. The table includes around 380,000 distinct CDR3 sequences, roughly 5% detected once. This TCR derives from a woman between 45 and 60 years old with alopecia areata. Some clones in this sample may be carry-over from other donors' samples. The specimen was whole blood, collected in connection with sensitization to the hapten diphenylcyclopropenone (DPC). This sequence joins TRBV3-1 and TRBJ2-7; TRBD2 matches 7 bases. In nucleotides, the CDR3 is TGTGCCAGCAGCCGGCGATGGGGGGGTCAACCCTACGAGCAGTACTTC. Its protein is CASSRRWGGQPYEQYF.